One sample yielded the 17 T cell receptor beta chains listed below, sequenced in a study of control samples from healthy donors and cancer patients. The data were produced by immunoSEQ multiplex PCR, yet TCRdb's version contains in-frame clones alone and is incomplete. Altogether about 150,000 clones are present, 70% to 90% being singletons, with the ten largest covering 1.5% to 2%. The sequenced sample was blood. The receptors shown here come from a man aged 18 to 29 in good health.

The chain employs TRBV7-9 and TRBJ2-3, with D perhaps TRBD1 (5 bases). The V end was cut by 5 bases, the J end by 0 bases, with 9 bases between. From germline, CDR1 is SEHNR and CDR2 FQNEAQ (reference sequence). The CDR3 consists of 14 residues. The DNA for the CDR3 is TGTGCCAGCAGCCGACAGACTAGCACAGATACGCAGTATTTT. Its protein is CASSRQTSTDTQYF.

The genes are TRBV9 and TRBJ2-3, with D uncertain. In germline, CDR1 is SGDLS, CDR2 YYNGEE. The CDR3 extends over 11 amino acids. Trimming took 3 bases from V and 6 from J, leaving 5 bases between them. As DNA, the CDR3 is TGTGCCAGCAGCGCCGGGGATACGCAGTATTTT. It encodes CASSAGDTQYF.

The chain's CDR3 is CATSDTSGTREQFF. In DNA, the CDR3 is TGTGCCACCAGTGACACCTCCGGGACTAGGGAGCAGTTCTTC. The chain employs TRBV24-1 and TRBJ2-1, with 8 nucleotides matching TRBD2. The V and J ends lost 4 bases and 10 bases, in that order; junction bases with no gene match: 8. The germline gives CDR1 KGHDR, CDR2 SFDVKD. The CDR3 runs to 14 residues.

V usage is TRBV4-2 and J usage is TRBJ2-3; no clear D. This CDR3 spans 16 amino acids. V lost 0 bases and J 1 base, leaving 11 bases between the germline ends. Germline loops: CDR1 LGHNA, CDR2 YNFKEQ. The CDR3 nucleotides are TGTGCCAGCAGCCAAGATGTCCCGGCCGGCACAGATACGCAGTATTTT. Protein sequence: CASSQDVPAGTDTQYF.

The chain couples TRBV2 to TRBJ2-5; D is ambiguous. Trimming stripped 7 bases from V and 2 bases from J, with 14 bases between. The CDR3 has 14 amino acids. Germline CDR1 is SNHLY and CDR2 is FYNNEI. The CDR3 DNA is TGTGCCAGCAACGCCGGGTTTGGGCAAGAGACCCAGTACTTC. This sequence encodes CASNAGFGQETQYF.

This clone appeared a single time. The gene calls are TRBV13 and TRBJ1-4; D uncertain. Trimming left V 6 bases short and J 4 bases short, with 15 bases between. CDR1 PRHDT and CDR2 FYEKMQ come from the germline V gene (reference sequence). The CDR3 runs to 15 residues. DNA of the CDR3: TGTGCCAGCAGGCTTATGACCGGAAATAATGAAAAACTGTTTTTT. Translated: CASRLMTGNNEKLFF.

The V gene is TRBV7-8, the J gene TRBJ1-3, with D maybe TRBD1 (6 bases). V was pared by 4 bases and J by 4 bases, with 11 bases between. This CDR3 has 14 residues. Germline V gene sequence: CDR1 SGHVS, CDR2 FQNEAQ. CDR3 DNA: TGTGCCAGCAGCTCCAGGGGCATCGGAAACACCATATATTTT. It specifies CASSSRGIGNTIYF.

A few counts support this clone. V is TRBV7-3 and J is TRBJ2-2, with 8 bases lining up with TRBD1. Germline V lookup: CDR1 SGHTA, CDR2 FQGTGA. After removal of 1 base from V and 6 bases from J, the junction contained 7 bases not matched to a gene. CDR3 length equals 16 residues. The CDR3 protein is CASSLRERTGSGELFF. The CDR3 DNA reads as TGTGCCAGCAGCTTAAGAGAAAGGACAGGGTCCGGGGAGCTGTTTTTT.

This chain links TRBV28 with TRBJ1-5; D might be TRBD1 (6 bases). V dropped 6 bases and J dropped 2 bases, with 14 bases sitting between them. CDR1 and CDR2 from the germline V gene are MDHEN and SYDVKM. The CDR3 loop spans 15 amino acids. DNA of the CDR3: TGTGCCAGCAGGTATGGGGGGGCCGGCAATCAGCCCCAGCATTTT. Protein sequence: CASRYGGAGNQPQHF.

The V call is TRBV27, the J call TRBJ2-2; the D is unclear. This CDR3 is 16 amino acids long. Trimming left V 6 bases short and J 0 bases short, with 14 bases between. Germline CDR1 and CDR2: MNHEY and SMNVEV (reference sequence). CDR3 coding DNA: TGTGCCAGCAGAAGGCGTAGGGTATCGAACACCGGGGAGCTGTTTTTT. Translation gives CASRRRRVSNTGELFF.

V is TRBV5-4 and J is TRBJ1-1; D is possibly TRBD1 (5 bases). V was clipped by 0 bases and J by 5 bases, with 14 bases between them. The CDR3 runs 15 residues. Germline CDR1 is SGHNT and CDR2 is YYREEE (reference sequence). In nucleotides, the CDR3 is TGTGCCAGCAGCTTGGCCCGGGACCTAGGGACTGAAGCTTTCTTT. Its protein is CASSLARDLGTEAFF. The whole variable domain, filled in from reference TRBV5-4 and TRBJ1-1, reads ETGVTQSPTHLIKTRGQQVTLRCSSQSGHNTVSWYQQALGQGPQFIFQYYREEENGRGNFPPRFSGLQFPNYSSELNVNALELDDSALYLCASSLARDLGTEAFFGQGTRLTVV.

The V call is TRBV19, the J call TRBJ2-5, with D tentatively TRBD2 (7 bases). Trimming removed 3 bases from V and 5 bases from J, with 10 bases in between. Germline V lookup: CDR1 LNHDA, CDR2 SQIVND (reference sequence). This CDR3 is built from 13 residues. The CDR3 region is CASSMGGPETQYF. For the CDR3, the DNA is TGTGCCAGTAGTATGGGGGGGCCGGAGACCCAGTACTTC.

The V and J genes are TRBV19 and TRBJ1-5; D call uncertain. Trimming stripped 8 bases from V and 2 bases from J, with 10 bases between. The V gene's germline CDR1 is LNHDA and CDR2 SQIVND (reference sequence). The CDR3 consists of 13 residues. The CDR3 DNA is TGTGCCAGTGCGAGGTGGGGCAATCAGCCCCAGCATTTT. Amino acid sequence: CASARWGNQPQHF.

The chain carries TRBV7-8 and TRBJ2-5, with 14 bases lining up with TRBD2. The germline gives CDR1 SGHVS, CDR2 FQNEAQ. The trim removed 3 bases at V and 2 bases at J, leaving 2 bases unmatched. CDR3 length equals 16 residues. In nucleotides, the CDR3 is TGTGCCAGCAGCTTTAGGACTAGCGGGGGGCAAGAGACCCAGTACTTC. It specifies CASSFRTSGGQETQYF. Variable domain in full (rest from reference TRBV7-8 and TRBJ2-5): GAGVSQSPRYKVAKRGQDVALRCDPISGHVSLFWYQQALGQGPEFLTYFQNEAQLDKSGLPSDRFFAERPEGSVSTLKIQRTQQEDSAVYLCASSFRTSGGQETQYFGPGTRLLVL.

The V gene is TRBV4-3, the J gene TRBJ2-3, with 10 bases matching TRBD2. Germline values: CDR1 LGHNA, CDR2 YSLEER. This CDR3 has 18 amino acids. V shed 0 bases and J 6 bases; nucleotides not matched to a gene: 12. The CDR3 loop is CASSQDKPSGGISDTQYF. The CDR3 DNA follows: TGCGCCAGCAGCCAAGATAAGCCTAGCGGGGGTATCTCGGATACGCAGTATTTT.

V and J are TRBV18 and TRBJ1-4; no definite D call. The V end was cut by 2 bases, the J end by 5 bases, with 6 bases between. The CDR3 has 13 amino acids. Germline lookup yields CDR1 KGHSH and CDR2 LQKENI. This chain's CDR3 is CASSPNTNEKLFF. CDR3 bases: TGTGCCAGCTCACCAAACACCAATGAAAAACTGTTTTTT.

V and J are TRBV21-1 and TRBJ1-4. TRBV21-1 is assigned pseudogene status. This CDR3 has 16 residues. The CDR3: CASKSNRGSTNEKLFF. CDR3 DNA sequence: TGTGCCAGCAAATCAAATAGAGGGTCCACTAATGAAAAACTGTTTTTT.